This entry lists 10 T cell receptor beta chains sequenced from one sample in a study of regulatory T cells in long-lasting Graves disease. Researchers made TCR beta libraries by using iRepertoire HTBI primers and running Arm-PCR on CDR3 regions. TCRdb re-derived calls from the multiplex PCR reads in MiXCR, one entry per CDR3 protein. Of 350,000 to 550,000 distinct CDR3 sequences listed, roughly 17% are singletons. Time point reported: newly diagnosed GD, antithyroid drugs for less than 3 months. From PBMCs, RNA was extracted and then used to make the TCR library. The data were also submitted as part of a second study, on T cells in Graves' hyperthyroidism and ophthalmopathy.

The material was peripheral blood mononuclear cells (PBMCs), obtained at new diagnosis, from a patient treated with antithyroid drugs. These TCRs come from a woman younger than 30 with Graves disease.

Only one count was recorded for this clonotype. A read error may explain this, as a much larger clone is one base away. This rearrangement joins TRBV6-1 to TRBJ1-6; D remains unclear. From germline, CDR1 is MNHNS and CDR2 SASEGT. CDR3 length equals 18 residues. Trimming left V 1 base short and J 5 bases short, with 18 bases between. CDR3 region: CASSEVLLAAFDNSPLHF. The CDR3 DNA reads TGTGCCAGCAGTGAAGTGTTGTTGGCAGCTTTCGATAATTCACCCCTCCACTTT.

This clonotype turned up a few times. This sequence may be a read error, since a much larger clone differs from it by one base. This chain connects TRBV5-8 to TRBJ2-5; D call uncertain. The CDR3 extends over 14 amino acids. Germline V CDR1 and CDR2: SGHTS, YDEGEE. CDR3 protein: CASSFRSRSETLYF. CDR3 DNA sequence: TGTGCCAGCAGCTTCCGTAGCAGATCAGAGACCCTGTACTTC.

This clonotype has just a few counts. The chain recombines TRBV19 with TRBJ1-5; possible D gene TRBD1, 6 bases. The CDR3 contains 18 residues. V was clipped by 0 bases and J by 0 bases, with 15 bases between them. In germline, CDR1 is LNHDA, CDR2 SQIVND (reference sequence). CDR3 coding DNA: TGTGCCAGTAGTATAGAAGTCGGGGGCACACATAGCAATCAGCCCCAGCATTTT. This sequence encodes CASSIEVGGTHSNQPQHF.

In this sample, this clonotype turned up many times. V is TRBV20-1 and J is TRBJ2-1; 8 nucleotides line up with TRBD1. Germline lookup yields CDR1 DFQATT and CDR2 SNEGSKA (reference sequence). The CDR3 has 14 residues. The V and J ends lost 4 bases and 7 bases, in that order; junction bases with no gene match: 9. The CDR3 here is CSATSGQGKNEQFF. In DNA form, the CDR3 reads TGCAGTGCTACGTCTGGACAGGGTAAAAATGAGCAGTTCTTC.

This clonotype was detected many times. The chain joins TRBV7-2 to TRBJ2-4, with D unresolved. Trimming pared 0 bases from V and 0 bases from J, leaving 3 bases between. The CDR3 consists of 14 residues. Looked up from germline, CDR1 is SGHTA and CDR2 is FQGNSA. The CDR3 DNA reads as TGTGCCAGCAGCTTAGCGTTAGCCAAAAACATTCAGTACTTC. Residues: CASSLALAKNIQYF.

The chain carries TRBV9 and TRBJ2-7; the D gene is possibly TRBD1 (5 bases). V was pared by 4 bases and J by 0 bases, with 17 bases between. The CDR3 is made up of 16 amino acids. Germline V lookup: CDR1 SGDLS, CDR2 YYNGEE. The CDR3 is CASSLDSRASSYEQYF. The CDR3 coding sequence is TGTGCCAGCAGCTTAGACAGCCGGGCGAGCTCCTACGAGCAGTACTTC.

The chain is built from TRBV11-2 and TRBJ2-6; D gene ambiguous. This CDR3 has 15 residues. The ends were cut back, 0 bases at V and 2 bases at J, with 5 bases in the middle. CDR1 is SGHAT, CDR2 FQNNGV, per germline. The CDR3 sequence: CASSLEGTGANVLTF. CDR3 DNA sequence: TGTGCCAGCAGCTTAGAGGGGACTGGGGCCAACGTCCTGACTTTC.

This clonotype came up many times. The chain links TRBV7-9 to TRBJ1-4, with 7 bases fitting TRBD1. With 0 bases clipped from V and 3 bases from J, the junction kept 1 base outside the gene matches. Germline CDR1 reads SEHNR; CDR2 reads FQNEAQ (reference sequence). CDR3 size: 15 residues. CDR3 in amino acids: CASSLAGTANEKLFF. The CDR3 nucleotides are TGTGCCAGCAGCTTAGCCGGGACAGCTAATGAAAAACTGTTTTTT.

This clonotype was seen ten or more times. The V gene is TRBV4-1, the J gene TRBJ2-5; D might be TRBD2 (5 bases). Trimming cost V 4 bases and J 5 bases, with 17 bases left between them. Germline V gene sequence: CDR1 MGHRA, CDR2 YSYEKL. This CDR3 comprises 15 residues. The CDR3 loop is CASSPTAGRGETQYF. The DNA for the CDR3 is TGCGCCAGCAGCCCCACGGCTGGGCGCGGGGAGACCCAGTACTTC.

The rearrangement joins TRBV28 to TRBJ2-7; no clear D gene. Trimming removed 2 bases at V and 4 bases at J, with 15 bases between. This CDR3 has 15 residues. Germline V gene sequence: CDR1 MDHEN, CDR2 SYDVKM. The CDR3 sequence is CASSLVAESSYEQYF. The CDR3 DNA follows: TGTGCCAGCAGTTTAGTGGCAGAATCCTCATACGAGCAGTACTTC.